This note documents a single T cell receptor beta chain sequence. As yet, its antigen is unknown. A junction boundary mismatches the germline segment, possibly from a read error. The data stem from a study of CD8+CD57+ T cells in acquired aplastic anemia. The wider study: CD4+ and CD8+ cells, once sorted, gave DNA averaging about 3.4 ug. Among healthy donors, CD4+ cells averaged around 11 million reads. Overall study findings and caveats: The study identified 25 to 30 CD8+ CDR3 sequences shared by patients and controls. Patient and control CD8+ Simpson's diversity was not significantly different.

Template material for TCR beta VDJ and CDR3 profiling consisted of genomic DNA. TCRdb analysed the reads with MiXCR anew, one entry per CDR3 protein. The sample has around 150,000 distinct CDR3 sequences, approximately 41% seen once. The germline V gene encodes CDR1 MGHRA and CDR2 YSYEKL. The CDR3 is 13 residues long. The sequence derives from a human donor in good health, serving as a control. The specimen was sorted CD4+, CD8+, or CD8+CD57+ T cells (not recorded which) from PBMCs. The chain has TRBV4-1 and TRBJ2-1; D remains ambiguous. CDR3 loop: CASSQDQANEQSF. CDR3 nucleotides: TGCGCCAGCAGCCAAGATCAGGCCAATGAGCAGTCCTTC.